The clone carrying this TCR beta chain has a handful of counts. Its antigen remains unidentified. The data originate from a study of beta chain features in type 1 diabetes. Study-wide results and caveats: TCRB repertoires of naive, central memory and Treg cells appeared more similar among patients than among healthy donors.

The sequenced template was cDNA made from the entire isolated RNA. Assay: immunoSEQ multiplex PCR; the TCRdb copy retains only in-frame clones and omits some. The sample includes around 500,000 clones, about an eighth of them seen just once. Trimming took 3 bases from V and 3 from J; bases not matched to a gene: 7. Germline V gene lookup returns CDR1 SGHDN and CDR2 FVKESK. This CDR3 spans 17 amino acids. The origin of this receptor is a woman in her late teens or twenties in good health. The specimen was naive CD4+ T cells from blood. This rearrangement joins TRBV14 to TRBJ2-2; 10 positions agree with TRBD2. The CDR3 sequence: CASSQVWLAGDTGELFF. CDR3 sequence (DNA): TGTGCCAGCAGCCAGGTTTGGCTAGCGGGAGACACCGGGGAGCTGTTTTTT.